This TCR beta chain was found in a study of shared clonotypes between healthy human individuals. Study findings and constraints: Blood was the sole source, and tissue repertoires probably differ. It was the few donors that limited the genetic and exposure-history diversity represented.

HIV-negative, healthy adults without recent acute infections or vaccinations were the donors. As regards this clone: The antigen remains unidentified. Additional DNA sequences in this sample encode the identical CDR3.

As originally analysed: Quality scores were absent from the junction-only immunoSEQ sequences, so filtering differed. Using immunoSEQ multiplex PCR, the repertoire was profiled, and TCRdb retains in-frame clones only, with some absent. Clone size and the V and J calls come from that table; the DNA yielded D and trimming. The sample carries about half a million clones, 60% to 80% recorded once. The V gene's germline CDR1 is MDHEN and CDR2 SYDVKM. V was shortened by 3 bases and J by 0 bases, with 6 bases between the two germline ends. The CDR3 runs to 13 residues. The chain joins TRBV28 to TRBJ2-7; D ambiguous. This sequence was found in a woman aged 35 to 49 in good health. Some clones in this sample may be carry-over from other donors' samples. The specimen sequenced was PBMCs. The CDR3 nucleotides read TGTGCCAGCAGTTTCGCCCCCTCCTACGAGCAGTACTTC. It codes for CASSFAPSYEQYF.